Included here is one T cell receptor beta chain sequence, with context. The data stem from a study of blood T cell repertoires in COVID-19. TCRdb's table, derived via immunoSEQ multiplex PCR, lists solely in-frame clones and lacks some. The sample consists of tens of thousands of clones, approximately 78% of them appearing once. CDR3 length: 15 residues. Trimming pared 6 bases from V and 9 bases from J, leaving 18 bases between. Per germline, CDR1 MNHEY and CDR2 SVGAGI. The chain combines TRBV6-5 with TRBJ1-6, with a tentative D call TRBD1 (5 bases). The material sequenced was peripheral blood. The origin of this receptor is an elderly man with acute or convalescent COVID-19. The DNA of the CDR3 is TGTGCCAGCAGCTCAGAGGAGCAGGGTAGTTCACCCCTCCACTTT. This translates into CASSSEEQGSSPLHF.